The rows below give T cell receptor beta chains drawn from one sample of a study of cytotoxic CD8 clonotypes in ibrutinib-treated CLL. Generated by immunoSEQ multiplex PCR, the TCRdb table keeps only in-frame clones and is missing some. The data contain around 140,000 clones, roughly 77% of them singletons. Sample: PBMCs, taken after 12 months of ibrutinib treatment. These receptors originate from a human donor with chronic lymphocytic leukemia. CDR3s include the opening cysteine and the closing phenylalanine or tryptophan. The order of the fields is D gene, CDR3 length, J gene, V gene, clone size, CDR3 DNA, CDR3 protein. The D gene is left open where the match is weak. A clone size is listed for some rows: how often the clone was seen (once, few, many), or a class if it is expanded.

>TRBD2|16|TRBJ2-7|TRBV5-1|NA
TGCGCCAGCAGCTACCGGACTAGCGGGGGATTTTACGAGCAGTACTTC
CASSYRTSGGFYEQYF
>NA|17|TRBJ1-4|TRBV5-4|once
TGTGCCAGCAGCTTTGGCGCTAGCAAGGGAACTAATGAAAAACTGTTTTTT
CASSFGASKGTNEKLFF
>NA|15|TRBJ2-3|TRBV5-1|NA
TGCGCCAGCAGCTCGGTCGGCAGTAGCACAGATACGCAGTATTTT
CASSSVGSSTDTQYF
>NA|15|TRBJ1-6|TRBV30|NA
TGTGCCTGGTCGGGGGGCCTATCCTATAATTCACCCCTCCACTTT
CAWSGGLSYNSPLHF
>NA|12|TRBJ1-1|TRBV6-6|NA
TGTGCCAGCATCCAACCAGGGCAGAAAGCTTTCTTT
CASIQPGQKAFF
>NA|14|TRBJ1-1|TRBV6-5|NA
TGTGCCAGCATCATTACGGGTAAGAACACTGAAGCTTTCTTT
CASIITGKNTEAFF
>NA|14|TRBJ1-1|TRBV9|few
TGTGCCAGCAGCGTAGACGGGGGGAACACTGAAGCTTTCTTT
CASSVDGGNTEAFF
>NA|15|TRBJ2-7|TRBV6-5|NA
TGTGCCAGCAGTTACTCGACAGGAAACGTGTACGAGCAGTACTTC
CASSYSTGNVYEQYF
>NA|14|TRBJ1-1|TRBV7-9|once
TGTGCCAGCCTCTCCCGGGGGCAGGGCGCTGAAGCTTTCTTT
CASLSRGQGAEAFF
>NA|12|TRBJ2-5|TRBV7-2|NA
TGTGCCAGCAGCTTAGTAGGAGAGACCCAGTACTTC
CASSLVGETQYF
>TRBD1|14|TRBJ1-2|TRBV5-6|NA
TGTGCCAGCAGCGTGGGACAGGGGACCTATGGCTACACCTTC
CASSVGQGTYGYTF
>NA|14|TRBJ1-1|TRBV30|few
TGTGCCTGGAGTACAACCCAGGGTGGGACAGAAGCTTTCTTT
CAWSTTQGGTEAFF
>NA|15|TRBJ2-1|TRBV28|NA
TGTGCCAGCAGTCTACGATCGGACTTTCGGGTTGAGCAGTTCTTC
CASSLRSDFRVEQFF
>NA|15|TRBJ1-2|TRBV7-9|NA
TGTGCCAGCAGCCACCCGGAGGGGGGCACCTATGGCTACACCTTC
CASSHPEGGTYGYTF
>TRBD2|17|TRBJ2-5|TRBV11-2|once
TGTGCCAGCAGCTTAGGAGTGATAGCGGGATCTGGGGAGACCCAGTACTTC
CASSLGVIAGSGETQYF
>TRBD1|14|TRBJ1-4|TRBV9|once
TGTGCCAGCAGCGCTGGACAGGGTGAGGAAAAACTGTTTTTT
CASSAGQGEEKLFF
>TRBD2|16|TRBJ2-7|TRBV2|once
TGTGCCAGCAGGGGGACTAGTTTCCCGGGAGGCTACGAGCAGTACTTC
CASRGTSFPGGYEQYF
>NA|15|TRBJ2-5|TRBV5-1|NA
TGCGCCAGCAGCTTGCCGGGACGCGGGCAAGAGACCCAGTACTTC
CASSLPGRGQETQYF
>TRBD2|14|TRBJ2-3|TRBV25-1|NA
TGTGCCAGCAGTCTGCGGGGGAGCACAGATACGCAGTATTTT
CASSLRGSTDTQYF
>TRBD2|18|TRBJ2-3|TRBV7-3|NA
TGTGCCAGCAGCCCCGGGACTAGCGGGGAGCGGCCGGCAGATACGCAGTATTTT
CASSPGTSGERPADTQYF
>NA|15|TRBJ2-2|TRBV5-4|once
TGCGCCAGCAGCCAAGTAGACGGGCCCACCGGGGAGCTGTTTTTT
CASSQVDGPTGELFF
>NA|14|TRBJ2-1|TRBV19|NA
TGTGCCAGTAGTATTGTACAGGGATACAATGAGCAGTTCTTC
CASSIVQGYNEQFF
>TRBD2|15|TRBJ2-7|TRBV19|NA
TGTGCCAGTAGATTCGGGACTAGCGGCCCCTACGAGCAGTACTTC
CASRFGTSGPYEQYF
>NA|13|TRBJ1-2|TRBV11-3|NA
TGTGCCAGCAGCCGGGAGGGCCGAGAGGGCTACACCTTC
CASSREGREGYTF
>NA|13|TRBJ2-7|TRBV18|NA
TGTGCCAGCTCACCGGGGGAGGTTTACGAGCAGTACTTC
CASSPGEVYEQYF
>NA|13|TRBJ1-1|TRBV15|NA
TGTGCCACCAGCTATGGGGCCGGGACTGAAGCTTTCTTT
CATSYGAGTEAFF
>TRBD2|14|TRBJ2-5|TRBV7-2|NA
TGTGCCAGCAGCCGGGGACTAGCGTTGGAGACCCAGTACTTC
CASSRGLALETQYF
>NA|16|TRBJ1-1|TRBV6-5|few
TGTGCCAGCAGTTCGACAGTGCTGGCGCAGAACACTGAAGCTTTCTTT
CASSSTVLAQNTEAFF
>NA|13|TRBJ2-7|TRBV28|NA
TGTGCCAGCACCGACTCTGATACCTACGAGCAGTACTTC
CASTDSDTYEQYF
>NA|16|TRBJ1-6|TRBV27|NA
TGTGCCAGCAGTAGTGTGTGGCCAGGGAGGCATTCACCCCTCCACTTT
CASSSVWPGRHSPLHF
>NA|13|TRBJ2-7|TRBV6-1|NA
TGTGCCAGCAGTGAAGGGACAGTCTACGAGCAGTACTTC
CASSEGTVYEQYF
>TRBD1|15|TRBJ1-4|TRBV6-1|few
TGTGCCAGCAGTGTCTTGACAGGGGATAATGAAAAACTGTTTTTT
CASSVLTGDNEKLFF
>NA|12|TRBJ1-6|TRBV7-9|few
TGTGCCAGCAGCTTCGGGGGATCACCCCTCCACTTT
CASSFGGSPLHF
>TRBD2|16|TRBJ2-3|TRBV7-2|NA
TGTGCCAGCAGCTTAGCGTTAAGTAGCGGGGCAGATACGCAGTATTTT
CASSLALSSGADTQYF
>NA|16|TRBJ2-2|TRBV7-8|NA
TGTGCCAGCAGCCCTTTTAGCCCTCCCTGGGCCGGGGAGCTGTTTTTT
CASSPFSPPWAGELFF
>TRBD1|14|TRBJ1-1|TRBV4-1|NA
TGCGCCAGCAGCTTCCGACAGGGTGGCACTGAAGCTTTCTTT
CASSFRQGGTEAFF
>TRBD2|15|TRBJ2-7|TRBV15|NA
TGTGCCACCAGCAGAGGCAGGTCTAGCGGGACCGAGCAGTACTTC
CATSRGRSSGTEQYF
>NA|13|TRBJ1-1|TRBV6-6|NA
TGTGCCAGCGGCGGGGACGGTAACACTGAAGCTTTCTTT
CASGGDGNTEAFF
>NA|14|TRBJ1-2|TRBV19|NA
TGTGCCAGTAGTATAACGGCAGGGGCCTATGGCTACACCTTC
CASSITAGAYGYTF
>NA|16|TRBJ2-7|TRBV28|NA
TGTGCCAGCAACCCCCCCGGGTCCCAGCGATCCTACGAGCAGTACTTC
CASNPPGSQRSYEQYF
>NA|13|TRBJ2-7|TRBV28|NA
TGTGCCAGCAGGACGGGGGGCGTATACGAGCAGTACTTC
CASRTGGVYEQYF
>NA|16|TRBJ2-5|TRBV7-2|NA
TGTGCCAGCAGCCTGGGACAAGCGCCGTACCAAGAGACCCAGTACTTC
CASSLGQAPYQETQYF
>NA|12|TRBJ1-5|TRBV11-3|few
TGTGCCAGCAGCTTAATAGATCAGCCCCAGCATTTT
CASSLIDQPQHF
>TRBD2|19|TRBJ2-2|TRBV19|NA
TGTGCCAGTAGTCTTTCGGGACTAGCGGGAGGGCCGGACACCGGGGAGCTGTTTTTT
CASSLSGLAGGPDTGELFF
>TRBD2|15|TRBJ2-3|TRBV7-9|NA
TGTGCCAGCAGCTTGACTAGCGGGAGCACAGATACGCAGTATTTT
CASSLTSGSTDTQYF
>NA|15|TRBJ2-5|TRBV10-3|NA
TGTGCCATCAGTTCCCCAGGGGATCGCGGAGAGACCCAGTACTTC
CAISSPGDRGETQYF
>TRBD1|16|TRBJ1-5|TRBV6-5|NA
TGTGCCAGCAGTTTGACAGGGGGCTCGAGCAATCAGCCCCAGCATTTT
CASSLTGGSSNQPQHF
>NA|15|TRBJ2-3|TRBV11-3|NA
TGTGCCAGCAGCTTAGGCGTAGCGTCAACAGATACGCAGTATTTT
CASSLGVASTDTQYF
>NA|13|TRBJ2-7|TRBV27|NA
TGTGCCAGCAGTTTCGGGCGGTCCTACGAGCAGTACTTC
CASSFGRSYEQYF
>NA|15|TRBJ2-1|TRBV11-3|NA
TGTGCCAGCAGCTCGCCGTCCGGGACTCACAATGAGCAGTTCTTC
CASSSPSGTHNEQFF
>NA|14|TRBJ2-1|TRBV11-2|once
TGTGCCAGCAGCGCCGAGACCCGGCGGGCCCAAGGGTTCTTC
CASSAETRRAQGFF
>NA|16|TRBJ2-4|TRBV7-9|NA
TGTGCCAGCAGCCCGCCAGCCTCACTAGCCAAAAACATTCAGTACTTC
CASSPPASLAKNIQYF
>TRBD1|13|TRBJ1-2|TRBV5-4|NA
TGTGCCAGCAGCTTGGGGCAGGGGGAAGGCTACACCTTC
CASSLGQGEGYTF
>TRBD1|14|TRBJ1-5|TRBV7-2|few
TGTGCCAGCAGCTTAAACTCAGGGGGTCAGCCCCAGCATTTT
CASSLNSGGQPQHF
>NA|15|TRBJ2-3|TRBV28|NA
TGTGCCAGCAGTTTCGTAGGGCCGGGCACAGATACGCAGTATTTT
CASSFVGPGTDTQYF
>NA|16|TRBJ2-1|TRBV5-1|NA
TGCGCCAGCAGCTTGGCCCCCGGGACTGAATACAATGAGCAGTTCTTC
CASSLAPGTEYNEQFF
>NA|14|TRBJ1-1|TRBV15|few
TGTGCCACCAGCAGAGTAGGACGGGACACTGAAGCTTTCTTT
CATSRVGRDTEAFF
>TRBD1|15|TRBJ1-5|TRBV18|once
TGTGCCAGCTCAAGGACAGGGGTCGGCAATCAGCCCCAGCATTTT
CASSRTGVGNQPQHF
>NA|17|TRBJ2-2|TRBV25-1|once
TGTGCCAGCAGAGAATCATTACTCAGGGGGGGCGCCGGGGAGCTGTTTTTT
CASRESLLRGGAGELFF
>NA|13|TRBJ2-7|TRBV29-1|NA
TGCAGCGTTCGCAGGGGCACCTCCTACGAGCAGTACTTC
CSVRRGTSYEQYF